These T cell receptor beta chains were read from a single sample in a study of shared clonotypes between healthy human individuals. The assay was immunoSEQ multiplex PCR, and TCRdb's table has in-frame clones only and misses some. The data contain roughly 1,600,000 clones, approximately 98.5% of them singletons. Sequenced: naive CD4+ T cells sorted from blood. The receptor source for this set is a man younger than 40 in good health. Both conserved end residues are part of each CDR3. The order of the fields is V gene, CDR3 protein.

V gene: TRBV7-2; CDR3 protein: CASSFRTSDGTQYF
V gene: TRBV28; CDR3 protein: CASSLVAGLNTEAFF
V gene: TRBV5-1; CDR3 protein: CASSPLLRHNEQFF
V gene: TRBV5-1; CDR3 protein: CASSLGTGKRTEAFF
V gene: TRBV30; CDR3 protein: CAWSSRANYGYTF
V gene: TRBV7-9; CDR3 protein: CASSSIRDRAYEQYF
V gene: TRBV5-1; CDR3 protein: CASSAGTSGNTQYF
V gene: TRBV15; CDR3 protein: CATSRGGGGFLYEQYF
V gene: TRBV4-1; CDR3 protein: CASSSRPSEQYF
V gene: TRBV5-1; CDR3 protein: CASSLDSNQPQHF
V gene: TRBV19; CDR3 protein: CASIPNEKLFF
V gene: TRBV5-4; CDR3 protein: CASTTSGDSSYEQYF
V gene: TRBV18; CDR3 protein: CASSPTGDYGYTF
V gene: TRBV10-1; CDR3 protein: CASSETLSRYNEQFF
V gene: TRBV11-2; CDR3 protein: CASAFSGTPPEFF
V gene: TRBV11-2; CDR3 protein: CASSLADTQYF
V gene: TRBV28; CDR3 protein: CASSFPAYYGYTF
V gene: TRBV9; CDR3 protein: CASSVGGDYPNHNNEQFF
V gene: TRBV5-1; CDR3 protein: CASSLETTGIYGYTF
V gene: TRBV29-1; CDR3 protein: CSVEGASGNTIYF
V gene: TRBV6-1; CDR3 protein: CASGLWADYNEQFF
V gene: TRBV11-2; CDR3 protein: CASSLGAGRDEQYF
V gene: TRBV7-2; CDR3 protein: CASSTSSGRFYNEQFF
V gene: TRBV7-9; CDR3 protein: CASSARTSASYEQYF